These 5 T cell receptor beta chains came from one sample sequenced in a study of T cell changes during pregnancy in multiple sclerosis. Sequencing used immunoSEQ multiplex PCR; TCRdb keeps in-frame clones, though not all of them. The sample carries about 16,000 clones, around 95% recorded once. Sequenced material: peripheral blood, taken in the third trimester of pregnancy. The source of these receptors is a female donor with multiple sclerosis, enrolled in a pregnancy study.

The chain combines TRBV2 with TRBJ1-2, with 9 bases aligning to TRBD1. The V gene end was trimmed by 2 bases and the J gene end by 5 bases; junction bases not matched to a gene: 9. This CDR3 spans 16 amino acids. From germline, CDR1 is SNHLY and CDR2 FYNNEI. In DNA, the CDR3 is TGTGCCAGCAGTGAACGCCGGGACAGGGTTTCGTATGGCTACACCTTC. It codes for CASSERRDRVSYGYTF.

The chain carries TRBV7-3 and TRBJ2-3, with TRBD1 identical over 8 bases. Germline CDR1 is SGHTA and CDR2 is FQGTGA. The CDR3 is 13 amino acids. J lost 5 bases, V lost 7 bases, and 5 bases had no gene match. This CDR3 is CASTKQGEDTQYF. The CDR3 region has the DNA TGTGCCAGCACCAAACAGGGGGAAGATACGCAGTATTTT.

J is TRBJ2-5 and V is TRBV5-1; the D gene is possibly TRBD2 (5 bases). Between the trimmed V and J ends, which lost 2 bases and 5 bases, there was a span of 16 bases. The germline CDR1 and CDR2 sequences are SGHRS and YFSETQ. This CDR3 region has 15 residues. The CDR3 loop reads CASSLDPGGTETQYF. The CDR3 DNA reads TGCGCCAGCAGCTTAGACCCAGGAGGAACCGAGACCCAGTACTTC.

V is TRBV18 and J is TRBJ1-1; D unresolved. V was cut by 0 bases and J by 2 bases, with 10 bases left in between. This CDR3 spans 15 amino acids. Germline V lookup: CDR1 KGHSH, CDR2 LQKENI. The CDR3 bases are TGTGCCAGCTCACCACCGAAAACAGCAAACACTGAAGCTTTCTTT. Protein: CASSPPKTANTEAFF.

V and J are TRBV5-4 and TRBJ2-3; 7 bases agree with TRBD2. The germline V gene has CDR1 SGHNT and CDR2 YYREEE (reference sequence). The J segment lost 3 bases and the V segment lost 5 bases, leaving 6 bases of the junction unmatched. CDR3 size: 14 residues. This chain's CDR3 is CASSSASGTDTQYF. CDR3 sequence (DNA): TGTGCCAGCAGTTCGGCTAGCGGAACAGATACGCAGTATTTT.